This T cell receptor (beta chain) was identified in a study of blood T cells in healthy people across ages. With a J-beta primer mix and a sample-barcoded 5' primer, a second PCR ran about 6 to 11 cycles. Every sample gave at least 3 million paired-end reads containing CDR3. MiXCR was run by TCRdb on the 5' RACE reads, yielding one entry per CDR3 protein. The profile shows about 800,000 distinct CDR3 sequences, around 45% of them singletons. Concerning this clonotype: Its target is not known.

Study-level results: Aged donors had fewer naive CD4+ cells and lower diversity than long-lived donors. In older individuals, TCR beta diversity per million T cells was lower, falling roughly linearly with age.

V lost 3 bases and J 5 bases, leaving 11 bases between the germline ends. The CDR3 loop spans 13 amino acids. V and J are TRBV12-3 or TRBV12-4 and TRBJ2-7; possible D gene TRBD2, 5 bases. This clonotype was sampled from a man older than 75 in good health. The sequencing sample was made of blood. The CDR3 DNA follows: TGTGCCAGCAGTTTGAGGGTCTTCAACGAGCAGTACTTC. Translated: CASSLRVFNEQYF.